A single sample is the source of the 5 T cell receptor beta chains below, sequenced in a study of regulatory T cells in long-lasting Graves disease. With iRepertoire HTBI primers and Arm-PCR of CDR3 regions, TCR beta libraries were built. One entry per CDR3 protein, called by TCRdb with MiXCR from the multiplex PCR reads. The sample gives about 330,000 distinct CDR3 sequences, about 16% of which show up once; around 21% is in the top ten. The time point denotes: newly diagnosed GD, antithyroid drugs for less than 3 months. There was RNA extracted from PBMCs, and the TCR library was made from it. The same data also contributed to another study, on T cells in Graves' hyperthyroidism and ophthalmopathy.

Sample: peripheral blood mononuclear cells (PBMCs), taken at new diagnosis, from a patient treated with antithyroid drugs. The receptors shown here come from a woman aged 18 to 35 with Graves disease.

This clonotype was counted many times. This sequence joins TRBV2 and TRBJ1-4; 12 nucleotides agree with TRBD1. This CDR3 is built from 16 residues. Trimming at V came to 6 bases and at J to 3 bases, leaving 5 bases not matched to a gene. CDR1 and CDR2 from the germline V gene are SNHLY and FYNNEI. The DNA of the CDR3 is TGTGCCAGCAGCGACCGGGACAGGGGGCCTAATGAAAAACTGTTTTTT. It translates to CASSDRDRGPNEKLFF.

This clonotype was observed many times. This chain joins TRBV28 and TRBJ1-1, with 9 bases fitting TRBD1. V lost 7 bases to trimming and J lost 2 bases; unmatched junction nucleotides: 14. The CDR3 is made up of 17 amino acids. Germline CDR1 and CDR2: MDHEN and SYDVKM. This chain's CDR3 is CASNPSWDRVGNTEAFF. The DNA for the CDR3 is TGTGCCAGCAACCCCTCATGGGACAGGGTTGGAAACACTGAAGCTTTCTTT.

A word on this clonotype: The junction departs from germline at one end; a sequencing error may be responsible. V usage is TRBV28 and J usage is TRBJ2-7; D ambiguous. CDR3 length equals 11 residues. CDR1 and CDR2 (germline): MDHEN, SYDVKM. CDR3: CASSAAYGEVF. CDR3 coding DNA: TGTGCCAGCAGTGCGGCGTATGGCGAAGTATTC.

This clonotype was detected a few times. The chain combines TRBV2 with TRBJ2-7; D perhaps matches TRBD2 (6 bases). This CDR3 has 14 amino acids. The V end lost 4 bases, the J end lost 4 bases, and 14 bases lay between the germline ends. Germline CDR1 is SNHLY and CDR2 is FYNNEI. The CDR3 here is CASSGLGGSYEQYF. The CDR3 DNA sequence: TGTGCCAGCAGTGGACTAGGTGGATCGTACGAGCAGTACTTC.

This clonotype was observed at least ten times. The chain joins TRBV27 to TRBJ2-3; 10 bases are shared with TRBD2. The CDR3 consists of 16 residues. CDR1 and CDR2 (germline): MNHEY, SMNVEV (reference sequence). V shed 3 bases, J shed 4 bases, and the junction held 7 bases outside the gene matches. The CDR3 sequence: CASSFWASGSADTQYF. The DNA for the CDR3 is TGTGCCAGCAGTTTTTGGGCTAGCGGGAGTGCAGATACGCAGTATTTT.